This T cell receptor beta chain comes out of a study of cytomegalovirus exposure and HLA in healthy donors. Healthy bone marrow donors made up the donors. The study sampled nominally healthy donors, though unrecorded immune exposures were likely. 60 Vbeta and 13 Jbeta primers were used in PCR. Clones were sequenced by immunoSEQ multiplex PCR, and TCRdb holds only the in-frame ones, with some missing. This table holds 100,000 to 150,000 clones, around 80% found once. The V gene lost 4 bases and the J gene lost 7 bases, with 8 bases spanning the gap. CDR3 size: 11 residues. The germline V gene has CDR1 LGHNA and CDR2 YNFKEQ.

The TCR was taken from a woman aged 18-29 years in good health and CMV-seropositive. The chain combines TRBV4-2 with TRBJ2-7; D is perhaps TRBD1 (6 bases). The sample was PBMCs. This CDR3 reads CASSPGQEQYF. Here the CDR3 DNA reads TGTGCCAGCAGCCCAGGACAGGAGCAGTACTTC.